This T cell receptor beta chain appears in the sequencing data of a study of neoadjuvant anti-PD-1 for oral cavity cancer. Whole-study findings and limits: After neoadjuvant nivolumab, PBMC T cell clonality was significantly higher in non-responders than responders. Only a few patients per response group were TCR-analyzed; validation needed.

Germline-derived CDR1 and CDR2 are SGHTA and FQGNSA. This CDR3 region has 14 residues. V was pared by 5 bases and J by 6 bases, with 14 bases between. Concerning this clone: Its antigen is currently unknown.

Profiling relied on immunoSEQ multiplex PCR, and the TCRdb table lists in-frame clones only, not all of them. The sample consists of approximately 13,000 clones, approximately 74% of them appearing once. The time point was: after neoadjuvant nivolumab, at surgical resection. The rearrangement joins TRBV7-2 to TRBJ1-5; D remains unclear. The sequences come from PBMCs, collected after nivolumab (anti-PD-1) treatment. The sequence came from a person aged 40 to 85 with oral cavity squamous cell carcinoma. CDR3 nucleotide sequence: TGTGCCAGCAGCCGATCCAGTGATGGTCAGCCCCAGCATTTT. This codes for CASSRSSDGQPQHF.